This T cell receptor beta chain is drawn from a study of blood T cell repertoires in COVID-19. Study as a whole: Samples of COVID-19 (acute and convalescent) were obtained from the United States, Italy and Spain.

Deletions cut 5 bases from V and 0 bases from J, with 14 bases between. CDR3 length: 16 residues. Germline CDR1 is LNHDA and CDR2 is SQIVND (reference sequence). Original processing methods: Scientists estimated how many nucleated cells there were by amplifying reference gene primers. Assay used: immunoSEQ multiplex PCR; TCRdb lists only in-frame clones, some missing. V and J calls and clone size are given by that table; D and trimming were obtained from the DNA. The table includes 320,000 or so clones, over 75% detected once. The receptor's source is a man aged 30-40 years who had recovered from COVID-19. The sequenced sample consisted of PBMCs or T cells enriched from blood (not recorded which). The chain has TRBV19 and TRBJ1-5; D may be TRBD1 (5 bases). The CDR3 DNA sequence: TGTGCCAGTAGTCCCCGGACAATTCTTAGCAATCAGCCCCAGCATTTT. Translated: CASSPRTILSNQPQHF. Filled out from reference TRBV19 and TRBJ1-5, the complete variable domain reads DGGITQSPKYLFRKEGQNVTLSCEQNLNHDAMYWYRQDPGQGLRLIYYSQIVNDFQKGDIAEGYSVSREKKESFPLTVTSAQKNPTAFYLCASSPRTILSNQPQHFGDGTRLSIL.